The 14 T cell receptor beta chains listed next were all sequenced from one sample in a study of prognosis after radiotherapy for stage I lung cancer (dated by TCRdb to the early 2020s). Data came from an Illumina HiSeq 3000. Two rounds of multiplex PCR were used to amplify the TCR beta CDR3 region from genomic DNA. The first PCR round used primers specific to each TRBV and TRBJ gene, with sequences filed in Chinese patent CN105087789A. TCRdb applied fastp at Q25 and MiXCR to the public reads, then kept only in-frame beta chains. Each entry merges the rows of one CDR3 protein and shows their most common DNA and genes. The sample table shows roughly 15,000 distinct CDR3 sequences, and around 42% are seen once. The ten largest make up around 40% of the sample. The source was PBMCs, collected before or after stereotactic body radiation therapy (not recorded which). The origin of the receptors is a donor aged 50 or older with non-small cell lung cancer.

A remark on this clonotype: A read error may explain this, as a much larger clone is one base away. The gene calls are TRBV6-1 and TRBJ2-5; D not certain. V was clipped by 10 bases and J by 5 bases, with 11 bases between them. This CDR3 region has 11 residues. CDR1 is MNHNS and CDR2 is SASEGT in the germline V gene. The DNA for the CDR3 is TGTGCCACCAAGCTTTGGGAGACCCAGTACTTC. This gives the protein CATKLWETQYF.

This clonotype was observed at least ten times. V is TRBV27 and J is TRBJ2-3; 13 bases match TRBD2. The CDR3 extends over 15 amino acids. The V segment lost 8 bases and the J segment 4 bases; nucleotides outside the gene matches: 6. Germline CDR1 MNHEY, CDR2 SMNVEV (reference sequence). The CDR3 spells CASLRLAGGSDTQYF. For the CDR3, the DNA is TGTGCCAGCCTCCGACTAGCGGGAGGCTCAGATACGCAGTATTTT.

Comments on this clonotype: A read error is the likely source, as a far larger clone sits one nucleotide away. V is TRBV6-2 or TRBV6-3 and J is TRBJ2-6; 8 bases are a match to TRBD1. Germline V gives CDR1 MNHEY, CDR2 SVGEGT. The CDR3 has 16 residues. Written as DNA, the CDR3 is TGTGCCAGCAGTACAGGGGGGAAAACTGGGTCCAACGTCCTGACTTTC. It yields the protein CASSTGGKTGSNVLTF.

With regard to this clonotype: A far larger clone is one nucleotide away, so this likely arose from a read error. The chain recombines TRBV6-2 or TRBV6-3 with TRBJ1-4; D not resolved. V lost 7 bases to trimming and J lost 8 bases, with 14 bases between them. The germline V gene has CDR1 MNHEY and CDR2 SVGEGT. The length of the CDR3 is 13 residues. CDR3 nucleotide sequence: TGTGCCAGCATACCGGGCGGGGTGGAAAAACTGTTTTTT. As protein: CASIPGGVEKLFF.

The rearrangement links TRBV2 to TRBJ1-2, with D perhaps TRBD1 (5 bases). Germline-derived CDR1 and CDR2 are SNHLY and FYNNEI. V shed 6 bases and J shed 5 bases, with 13 bases lying between them. The CDR3 contains 13 residues. The CDR3 nucleotides read TGTGCCAGCAGGGTGGGGGGTCTTTATGGCTACACCTTC. It yields the protein CASRVGGLYGYTF.

At least ten counts were recorded for this clonotype. The rearrangement links TRBV18 to TRBJ1-2; D is possibly TRBD1 (6 bases). The length of the CDR3 is 13 residues. Germline V gene sequence: CDR1 KGHSH, CDR2 LQKENI. V was trimmed by 3 bases and J by 8 bases, leaving 13 bases between them. CDR3 protein: CASSPRGGEGYTF. In nucleotides, the CDR3 is TGTGCCAGCTCACCCCGGGGGGGCGAGGGCTACACCTTC.

This clonotype came up a few times. A much larger clonotype is one base distant, so this may be a read error. CDR3 coding DNA: TGTGCCAGCAGAAGTGCTAGCGGGGGTCTCCAAGAGACCCAGTACTTC. Protein product: CASRSASGGLQETQYF. The chain uses TRBV2 and TRBJ2-5; TRBD2 aligns across 10 bases. Germline lookup yields CDR1 SNHLY and CDR2 FYNNEI. J gave up 1 base and V 6 bases, and 8 bases lay outside the gene matches. The CDR3 contains 16 residues.

This clonotype was detected ten times or more. V is TRBV6-5 and J is TRBJ2-3; D possibly corresponds to TRBD1 (5 bases). The CDR3 is 15 residues long. The V end lost 2 bases, the J end lost 2 bases, and 11 bases lay between the germline ends. CDR1 is MNHEY, CDR2 SVGAGI, per germline. The DNA for the CDR3 is TGTGCCAGCAGTTACCGGGCGGACAACACAGATACGCAGTATTTT. Encoded protein: CASSYRADNTDTQYF.

This chain joins TRBV28 and TRBJ1-5, with D possibly being TRBD1 (5 bases). Germline V gene lookup returns CDR1 MDHEN and CDR2 SYDVKM. V shed 6 bases and J shed 7 bases, with 10 bases lying between them. The CDR3 consists of 12 residues. For the CDR3, the DNA is TGTGCCAGCAGCGGGGGGATCCAGCCCCAGCATTTT. Amino acid sequence: CASSGGIQPQHF.

V usage is TRBV6-5 and J usage is TRBJ2-7; 8 positions agree with TRBD2. The CDR3 is 15 amino acids. The trim removed 0 bases at V and 3 bases at J, leaving 4 bases unmatched. From germline, CDR1 is MNHEY and CDR2 SVGAGI. The CDR3 spells CASSYSTSVVYEQYF. CDR3 coding DNA: TGTGCCAGCAGTTACTCGACTAGCGTGGTCTACGAGCAGTACTTC.

This clonotype has ten or more counts. The gene calls are TRBV20-1 and TRBJ2-1, with unresolved D. CDR1 and CDR2 (germline): DFQATT, SNEGSKA (reference sequence). The CDR3 sequence is 14 residues long. The germline V and J ends were trimmed by 0 bases and 10 bases, with 16 bases remaining between them. CDR3 region: CSARDPLRPREQFF. The CDR3 coding sequence is TGCAGTGCTAGAGATCCACTGCGCCCCAGGGAGCAGTTCTTC.

At least ten counts were recorded for this clonotype. The chain is built from TRBV3-1 and TRBJ2-7; TRBD1 matches at 8 bases. The CDR3 has 14 residues. Germline V gene sequence: CDR1 LGHDT, CDR2 YNNKEL (reference sequence). Losses at the gene ends were 3 bases for V and 4 bases for J; bases not matched to a gene: 5. The CDR3 bases are TGTGCCAGCAGCCACGGCCAGGGGGCGTACGAGCAGTACTTC. It codes for CASSHGQGAYEQYF.

CDR3 protein: CATIIDNTGELFF. In nucleotides, the CDR3 is TGTGCCACCATCATAGATAACACCGGGGAGCTGTTTTTT. The chain combines TRBV15 with TRBJ2-2; no clear D gene. Between the trimmed V and J ends, which lost 7 bases and 2 bases, there was a span of 8 bases. Germline loops: CDR1 LNHNV, CDR2 YYDKDF (reference sequence). The CDR3 totals 13 residues.

This clonotype was counted ten times or more. The junction and the germline gene differ at one end; a read error may be behind it. The chain combines TRBV7-2 with TRBJ2-1; 10 bases are shared with TRBD2. Germline V gene lookup returns CDR1 SGHTA and CDR2 FQGNSA. CDR3 size: 15 residues. CDR3 in amino acids: CASSLAGELYNEQFF. For the CDR3, the DNA is TGTGCCAGCAGCCTAGCGGGAGAACTCTACAATGAGCAGTTCTTC.